These T cell receptor beta chains were read from a single sample in a study of T-cell reconstitution after alpha-beta-depleted transplantation in children. TCRdb reprocessed the PCR reads with MiXCR, giving one entry per CDR3 protein. The sample shows nearly 200,000 distinct CDR3 sequences, approximately 6% of them seen only once. The specimen was PBMCs, collected before TCRalphabeta/CD19-depleted stem cell transplant. The receptors derive from a girl under three years old with combined immunodeficiency, due to receive a stem cell transplant. CDR3s include the opening cysteine and the closing phenylalanine or tryptophan. D genes are given only for firm matches. Clone sizes are given selectively: once, few, many, or a class where the clone is expanded.

>TRBJ1-2|TRBV5-8|15|TRBD1|many
TGTGCCAGCAGCTCAGACAGGGAGGATAACTATGGCTACACCTTC
CASSSDREDNYGYTF
>TRBJ1-5|TRBV19|15|-|-
TGTGCCAGTACCATACAGGGAGGGGGCAATCAGCCCCAGCATTTT
CASTIQGGGNQPQHF
>TRBJ2-1|TRBV14|21|TRBD2|few
TGTGCCAGCAGCCAAGAGGGGCTAGCGGAGACTCTCTTGCAACCCTACAATGAGCAGTTCTTC
CASSQEGLAETLLQPYNEQFF
>TRBJ2-5|TRBV7-9|13|-|many
TGTGCCAGCAGCCTCCCTTCAGAGGAGACCCAGTACTTC
CASSLPSEETQYF
>TRBJ2-5|TRBV20-1|12|TRBD2|many
TGCAGTGCTCGGGGGGGCCTAGAGACCCAGTACTTC
CSARGGLETQYF
>TRBJ2-7|TRBV15|13|-|many
TGTGCCACCGGGGGCACCGTTGTCGGCGAGCAGTACTTC
CATGGTVVGEQYF
>TRBJ2-5|TRBV7-2|17|TRBD2|many
TGTGCCAGCAGCTTATTGCTGACTAGCGGGGGGGCGGAGACCCAGTACTTC
CASSLLLTSGGAETQYF
>TRBJ2-2|TRBV19|17|-|many
TGTGCCAGTAGTGAGAGGCTACACTCTTTGTACACCGGGGAGCTGTTTTTT
CASSERLHSLYTGELFF
>TRBJ2-5|TRBV5-6|15|TRBD1|many
TGTGCCAGCAGCCCGCTGACAGGGGGCGTTGAGACCCAGTACTTC
CASSPLTGGVETQYF
>TRBJ2-3|TRBV10-3|17|TRBD2|many
TGTGCCATCAGTGGAACCTTTGAGCGGGATAACACAGATACGCAGTATTTT
CAISGTFERDNTDTQYF
>TRBJ1-5|TRBV3-1|15|TRBD1|many
TGTGCCAGCAGTATGAGGACAGGCGACAATCAGCCCCAGCATTTT
CASSMRTGDNQPQHF
>TRBJ2-2|TRBV28|17|-|many
TGTGCCAGCAATCTTTCCAGAAGGACTTCGAACACCGGGGAGCTGTTTTTT
CASNLSRRTSNTGELFF
>TRBJ2-1|TRBV18|12|-|few
TGTGCCAGCTCACCCCCTTTGGGTGAGCAGTTCTTC
CASSPPLGEQFF
>TRBJ2-7|TRBV20-1|13|-|many
TGCAGTGCTAGCCAGCATGTTGGCTACGAGCAGTACTTC
CSASQHVGYEQYF
>TRBJ1-3|TRBV28|14|-|many
TGTGCCAGCACCCCCGGCTGGGCCCGAAACACCATATATTTT
CASTPGWARNTIYF
>TRBJ2-3|TRBV2|13|-|-
TGTGCCAGCAGTGAAACCTACACAGATACGCAGTATTTT
CASSETYTDTQYF
>TRBJ1-4|TRBV12-3/TRBV12-4|15|-|many
TGTGCCAGCAGTTACTCAGGGGCCAGTAATGAAAAACTGTTTTTT
CASSYSGASNEKLFF
>TRBJ2-3|TRBV29-1|12|-|few
TGCAGCGTTGTTCCGTCATCCGTGGGGCAGTATTTT
CSVVPSSVGQYF
>TRBJ1-6|TRBV7-6|17|-|many
TGTGCCAGCAGCTTAGATGGGGCGAGCTCCTATAATTCACCCCTCCACTTT
CASSLDGASSYNSPLHF
>TRBJ2-3|TRBV3-1|15|TRBD2|-
TGTACCTGCAGCCACACTAGCGGGAGAGGGGATACGCAGTATTTT
CTCSHTSGRGDTQYF
>TRBJ2-2|TRBV27|18|TRBD2|many
TGTGCCAGCAGTAACCCGACTAGCGGGGGCCTGAACACCGGGGAGCTGTTTTTT
CASSNPTSGGLNTGELFF
>TRBJ2-3|TRBV7-8|17|TRBD2|-
TGTGCCAGCAGCTTACCTCTACTAGCGGGGGCCTCAGATACGCAGTATTTT
CASSLPLLAGASDTQYF